A selection of T cell receptor beta chains follows, all from one sample in a study of response to subunit inactivated influenza vaccine. TCRdb analysed the RT-PCR reads with MiXCR anew, one entry per CDR3 protein. The sample shows roughly 170,000 distinct CDR3 sequences, about 9.3% of them seen only once. The sample consisted of non-naive T cells sorted from PBMCs, taken on the day of vaccination. All receptors derive from a man between 50 and 59 years old who received an inactivated influenza vaccine. CDR3s include the opening cysteine and the closing phenylalanine or tryptophan. Fields, in order: J gene, clone size, V gene, D gene, CDR3 DNA, CDR3 protein. The D gene is left open where the match is weak. Not all rows give a size; the values are once, few, many and, for expanded clones, a class.

TRBJ1-3,many,TRBV7-9,.,TGTGCCAGCAGCTTAGTGGACCCACGCTCTGGAAACACCATATATTTT,CASSLVDPRSGNTIYF
TRBJ2-7,few,TRBV7-2,TRBD1,TGTGCCAGCAGCTTAAGGATGACAGGGGCCTACGAGCAGTACTTC,CASSLRMTGAYEQYF
TRBJ2-7,.,TRBV30,TRBD2,TGTGCCTGGGCCACTAGCGCGACCCCCGCGCAGTACTTC,CAWATSATPAQYF
TRBJ2-1,many,TRBV6-2/TRBV6-3,.,TGTGCCAGCAGCCTAGTGGGGGGTTATTACAATGAGCAGTTCTTC,CASSLVGGYYNEQFF
TRBJ2-5,.,TRBV6-2/TRBV6-3,TRBD2,TGTGCCAGCACCAATAGCGGGAGGGCGTCCCAGTACTTC,CASTNSGRASQYF
TRBJ1-1,few,TRBV9,TRBD1,TGTGCCAGCAGCGCCCGCCAACAGGGGAAGGACACTGAAGCTTTCTTT,CASSARQQGKDTEAFF
TRBJ2-7,many,TRBV29-1,.,TGCAGCGTAGCCTCCTACGAGCAGTACTTC,CSVASYEQYF
TRBJ2-7,many,TRBV5-1,TRBD1,TGCGCCAGCAGTGTCAATCCGGGACAGAACTACGAGCAGTACTTC,CASSVNPGQNYEQYF
TRBJ2-7,.,TRBV11-2,TRBD1,TGTGCCAGCAGTCCAAATAGGGGCAGGGGGCCCCCCTACGAGCAGTACTTC,CASSPNRGRGPPYEQYF
TRBJ1-1,few,TRBV6-1,TRBD1,TGTGCCAGCAACTTATCCCCCCAGGGGGCAGTGGGTGCTTTCTTT,CASNLSPQGAVGAFF
TRBJ2-1,.,TRBV2,TRBD2,TGTGCCAGCAGTGACGCGGGGGGCAGGTACAATGAGCAGTTCTTC,CASSDAGGRYNEQFF
TRBJ2-7,many,TRBV28,TRBD1,TGTGCCAGCAGTTTCCCGGGACAGGGGAGGGACGAGCAGTACTTC,CASSFPGQGRDEQYF
TRBJ1-6,many,TRBV4-3,.,TGCGCCAGCAGCCAAGAGGAATACTCACCCCTCCACTTT,CASSQEEYSPLHF
TRBJ2-7,many,TRBV9,.,TGTGCCAGCAATGGGGGGACCGCATCCTACGAGCAGTACTTC,CASNGGTASYEQYF
TRBJ2-1,.,TRBV7-8,TRBD2,TGTGCCAGCTGCTTATATGGGACTACCGGCGGCGATGAGCAGTTCTTC,CASCLYGTTGGDEQFF